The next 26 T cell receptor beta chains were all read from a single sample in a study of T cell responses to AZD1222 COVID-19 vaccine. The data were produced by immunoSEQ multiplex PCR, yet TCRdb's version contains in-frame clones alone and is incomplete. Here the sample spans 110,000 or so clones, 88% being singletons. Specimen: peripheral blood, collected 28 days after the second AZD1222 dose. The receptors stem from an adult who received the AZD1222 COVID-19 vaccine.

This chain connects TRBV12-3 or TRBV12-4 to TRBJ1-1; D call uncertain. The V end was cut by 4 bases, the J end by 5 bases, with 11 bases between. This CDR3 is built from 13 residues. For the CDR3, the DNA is TGTGCCAGCAGTTGGAAGGGTGATACTGAAGCTTTCTTT. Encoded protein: CASSWKGDTEAFF.

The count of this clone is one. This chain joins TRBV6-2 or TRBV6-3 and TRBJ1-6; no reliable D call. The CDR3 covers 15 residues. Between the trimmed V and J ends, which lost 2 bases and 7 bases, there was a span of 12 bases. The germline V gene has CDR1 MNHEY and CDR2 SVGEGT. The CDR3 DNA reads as TGTGCCAGCAGTTACCAGGTACTCGCGAATTCACCCCTCCACTTT. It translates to CASSYQVLANSPLHF.

This chain's CDR3 is CAISPRGDTEAFF. The CDR3 DNA reads as TGTGCCATCAGTCCCAGGGGAGACACTGAAGCTTTCTTT. The chain employs TRBV10-3 and TRBJ1-1; maybe TRBD1 (6 bases). The CDR3 has 13 amino acids. V was pared by 5 bases and J by 3 bases, with 10 bases between. Germline loops: CDR1 ENHRY, CDR2 SYGVKD.

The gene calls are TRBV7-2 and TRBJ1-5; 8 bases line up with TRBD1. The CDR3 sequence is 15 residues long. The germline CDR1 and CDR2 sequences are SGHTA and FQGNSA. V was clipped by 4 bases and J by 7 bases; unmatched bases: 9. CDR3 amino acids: CASSWGDRGFQPQHF. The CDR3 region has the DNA TGTGCCAGCAGCTGGGGAGACAGGGGTTTCCAGCCCCAGCATTTT. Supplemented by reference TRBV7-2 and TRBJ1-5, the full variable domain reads GAGVSQSPSNKVTEKGKDVELRCDPISGHTALYWYRQSLGQGLEFLIYFQGNSAPDKSGLPSDRFSAERTGGSVSTLTIQRTQQEDSAVYLCASSWGDRGFQPQHFGDGTRLSIL.

The CDR3 DNA sequence: TGTGCCTCACAGCGGGAGGGCTTTTACAATGAGCAGTTCTTC. It yields the protein CASQREGFYNEQFF. The chain combines TRBV7-9 with TRBJ2-1; TRBD2 aligns across 10 bases. After removal of 11 bases from V and 4 bases from J, the junction contained 8 bases not matched to a gene. CDR1 SEHNR and CDR2 FQNEAQ come from the germline V gene (reference sequence). This CDR3 region has 14 residues.

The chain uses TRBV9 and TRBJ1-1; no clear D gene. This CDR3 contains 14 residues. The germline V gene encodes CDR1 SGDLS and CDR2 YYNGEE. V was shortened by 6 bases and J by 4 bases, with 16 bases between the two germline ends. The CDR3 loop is CASTAMPSSTEAFF. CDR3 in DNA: TGTGCCAGCACCGCTATGCCCTCCTCCACTGAAGCTTTCTTT.

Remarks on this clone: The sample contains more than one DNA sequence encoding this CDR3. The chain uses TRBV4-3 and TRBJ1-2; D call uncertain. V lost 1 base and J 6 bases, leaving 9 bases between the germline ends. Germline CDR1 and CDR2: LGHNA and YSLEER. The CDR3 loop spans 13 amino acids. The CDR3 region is CASSQGRLNGYTF. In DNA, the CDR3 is TGCGCCAGCAGCCAAGGGCGGCTGAATGGCTACACCTTC.

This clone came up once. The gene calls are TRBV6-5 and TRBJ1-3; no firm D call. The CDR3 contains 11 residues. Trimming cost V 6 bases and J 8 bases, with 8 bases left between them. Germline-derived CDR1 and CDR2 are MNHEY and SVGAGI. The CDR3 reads CASRAAYTIYF. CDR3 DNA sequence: TGTGCCAGCAGGGCAGCCTACACCATATATTTT.

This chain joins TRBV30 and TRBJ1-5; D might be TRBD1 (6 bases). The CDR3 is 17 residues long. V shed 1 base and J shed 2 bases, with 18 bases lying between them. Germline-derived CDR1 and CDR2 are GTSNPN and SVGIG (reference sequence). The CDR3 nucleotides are TGTGCCTGGAGTGAGGGACAACAGGGTATCGGCAATCAGCCCCAGCATTTT. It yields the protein CAWSEGQQGIGNQPQHF.

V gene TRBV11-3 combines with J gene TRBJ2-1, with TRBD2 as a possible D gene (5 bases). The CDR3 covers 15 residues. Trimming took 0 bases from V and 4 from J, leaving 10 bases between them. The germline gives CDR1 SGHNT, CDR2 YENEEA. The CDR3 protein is CASSLDGAEYNEQFF. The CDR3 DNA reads TGTGCCAGCAGCTTAGACGGAGCGGAATACAATGAGCAGTTCTTC.

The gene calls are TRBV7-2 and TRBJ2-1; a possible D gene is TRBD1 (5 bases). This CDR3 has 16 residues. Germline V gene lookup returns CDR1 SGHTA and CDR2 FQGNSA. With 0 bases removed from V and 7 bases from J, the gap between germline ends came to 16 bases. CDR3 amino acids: CASSLAGGRAGNEQFF. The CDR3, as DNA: TGTGCCAGCAGCTTAGCCGGCGGCAGGGCCGGTAATGAGCAGTTCTTC.

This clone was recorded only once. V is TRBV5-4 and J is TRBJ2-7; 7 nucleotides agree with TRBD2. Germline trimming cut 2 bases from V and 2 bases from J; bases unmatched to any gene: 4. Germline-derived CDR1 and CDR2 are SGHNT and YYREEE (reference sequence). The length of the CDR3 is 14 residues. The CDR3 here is CASSFTSGTYEQYF. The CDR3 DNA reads TGTGCCAGCAGCTTTACGAGCGGGACCTACGAGCAGTACTTC. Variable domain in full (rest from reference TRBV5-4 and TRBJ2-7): ETGVTQSPTHLIKTRGQQVTLRCSSQSGHNTVSWYQQALGQGPQFIFQYYREEENGRGNFPPRFSGLQFPNYSSELNVNALELDDSALYLCASSFTSGTYEQYFGPGTRLTVT.

The CDR3 loop is CASSEYAGRELFF. The CDR3 nucleotides are TGTGCCAGCAGTGAATATGCGGGAAGGGAGCTGTTTTTT. The chain uses TRBV25-1 and TRBJ2-2; possible D gene TRBD2, 6 bases. Germline V gene sequence: CDR1 MGHDK, CDR2 SYGVNS. The CDR3 consists of 13 residues. Trimming left V 0 bases short and J 9 bases short, with 8 bases between.

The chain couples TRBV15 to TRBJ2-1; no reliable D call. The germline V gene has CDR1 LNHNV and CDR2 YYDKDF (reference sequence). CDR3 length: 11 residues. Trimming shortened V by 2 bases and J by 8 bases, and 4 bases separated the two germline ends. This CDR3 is CATSRSDEQFF. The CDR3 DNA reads TGTGCCACCAGCAGATCGGATGAGCAGTTCTTC.

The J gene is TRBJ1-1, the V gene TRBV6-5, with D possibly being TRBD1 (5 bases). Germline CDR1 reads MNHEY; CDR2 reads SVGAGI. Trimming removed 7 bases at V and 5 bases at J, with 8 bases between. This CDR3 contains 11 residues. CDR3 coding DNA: TGTGCCAGCATCCAGGGAACTGAAGCTTTCTTT. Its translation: CASIQGTEAFF.

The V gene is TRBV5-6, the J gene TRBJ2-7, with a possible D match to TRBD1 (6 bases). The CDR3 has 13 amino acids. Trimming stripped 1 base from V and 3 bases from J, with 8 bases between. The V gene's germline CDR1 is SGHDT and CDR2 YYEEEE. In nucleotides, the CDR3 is TGTGCCAGCAGCTTGAACAGGGTCTACGAGCAGTACTTC. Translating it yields CASSLNRVYEQYF.

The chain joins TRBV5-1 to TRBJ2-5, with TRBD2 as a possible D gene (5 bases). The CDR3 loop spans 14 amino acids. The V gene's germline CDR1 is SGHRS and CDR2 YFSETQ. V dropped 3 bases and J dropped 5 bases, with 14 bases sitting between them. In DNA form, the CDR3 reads TGCGCCAGCAGCTCTCCCGGGAACGCGGAGACCCAGTACTTC. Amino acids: CASSSPGNAETQYF.

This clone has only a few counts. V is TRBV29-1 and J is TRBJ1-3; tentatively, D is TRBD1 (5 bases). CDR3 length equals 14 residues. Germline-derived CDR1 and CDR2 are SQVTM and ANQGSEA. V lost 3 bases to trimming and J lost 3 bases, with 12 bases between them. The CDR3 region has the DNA TGCAGCGTTGATAAGGGGCTAGGTGGAAACACCATATATTTT. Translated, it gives CSVDKGLGGNTIYF. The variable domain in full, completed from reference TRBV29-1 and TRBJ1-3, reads SAVISQKPSRDICQRGTSLTIQCQVDSQVTMMFWYRQQPGQSLTLIATANQGSEATYESGFVIDKFPISRPNLTFSTLTVSNMSPEDSSIYLCSVDKGLGGNTIYFGEGSWLTVV.

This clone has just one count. CDR3 DNA sequence: TGTGCCTGGAGTGTCGGTAACCCCGAAAATTCACCCCTCCACTTT. As protein: CAWSVGNPENSPLHF. J is TRBJ1-6 and V is TRBV30; D unresolved. Germline CDR1 reads GTSNPN; CDR2 reads SVGIG (reference sequence). CDR3 size: 15 residues. The germline V and J ends were trimmed by 0 bases and 7 bases, with 13 bases remaining between them.

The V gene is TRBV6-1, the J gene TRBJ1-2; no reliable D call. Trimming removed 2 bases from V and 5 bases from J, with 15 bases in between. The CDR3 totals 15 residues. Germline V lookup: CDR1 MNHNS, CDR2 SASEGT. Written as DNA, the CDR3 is TGTGCCAGCAGTGAAAGCGCAGGAGTGCCGTATGGCTACACCTTC. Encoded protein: CASSESAGVPYGYTF.

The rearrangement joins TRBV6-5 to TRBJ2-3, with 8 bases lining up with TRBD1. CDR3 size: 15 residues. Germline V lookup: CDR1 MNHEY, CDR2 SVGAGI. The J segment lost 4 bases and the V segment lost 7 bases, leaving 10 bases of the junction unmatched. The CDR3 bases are TGTGCCAGCATCCTGACCCGACAGGGGTCAGATACGCAGTATTTT. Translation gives CASILTRQGSDTQYF.

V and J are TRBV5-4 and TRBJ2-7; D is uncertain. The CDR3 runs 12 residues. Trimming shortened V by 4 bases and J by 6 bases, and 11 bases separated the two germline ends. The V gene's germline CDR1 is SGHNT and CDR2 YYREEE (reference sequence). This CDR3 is CASSTPESEQYF. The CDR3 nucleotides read TGTGCCAGCAGCACCCCGGAGAGCGAGCAGTACTTC.

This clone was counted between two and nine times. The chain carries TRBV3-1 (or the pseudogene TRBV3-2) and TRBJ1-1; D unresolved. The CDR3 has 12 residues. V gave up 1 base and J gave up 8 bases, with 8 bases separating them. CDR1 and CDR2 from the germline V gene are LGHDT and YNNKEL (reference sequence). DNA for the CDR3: TGTGCCAGCAGCCAAGGAGCTGGGGAAGCTTTCTTT. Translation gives CASSQGAGEAFF.

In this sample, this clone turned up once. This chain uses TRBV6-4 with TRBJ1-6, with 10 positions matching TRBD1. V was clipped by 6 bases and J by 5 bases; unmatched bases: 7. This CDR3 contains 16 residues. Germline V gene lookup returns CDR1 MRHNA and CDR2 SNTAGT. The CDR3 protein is CASRDTGTGDNSPLHF. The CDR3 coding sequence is TGTGCCAGCAGGGATACCGGGACAGGGGATAATTCACCCCTCCACTTT.

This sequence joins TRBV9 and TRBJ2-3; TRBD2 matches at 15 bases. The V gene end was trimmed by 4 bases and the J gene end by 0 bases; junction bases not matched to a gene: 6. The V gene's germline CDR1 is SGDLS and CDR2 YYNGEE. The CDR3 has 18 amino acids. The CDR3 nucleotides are TGTGCCAGCAGCCCCAGGACTAGCGGGGGGGTGAGCACAGATACGCAGTATTTT. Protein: CASSPRTSGGVSTDTQYF.

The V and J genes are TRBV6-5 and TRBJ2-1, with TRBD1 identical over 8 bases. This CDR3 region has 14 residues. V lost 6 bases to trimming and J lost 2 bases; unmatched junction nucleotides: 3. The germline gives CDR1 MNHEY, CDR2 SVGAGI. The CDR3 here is CASRLTGAYNEQFF. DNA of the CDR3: TGTGCCAGCAGATTGACAGGGGCCTACAATGAGCAGTTCTTC.